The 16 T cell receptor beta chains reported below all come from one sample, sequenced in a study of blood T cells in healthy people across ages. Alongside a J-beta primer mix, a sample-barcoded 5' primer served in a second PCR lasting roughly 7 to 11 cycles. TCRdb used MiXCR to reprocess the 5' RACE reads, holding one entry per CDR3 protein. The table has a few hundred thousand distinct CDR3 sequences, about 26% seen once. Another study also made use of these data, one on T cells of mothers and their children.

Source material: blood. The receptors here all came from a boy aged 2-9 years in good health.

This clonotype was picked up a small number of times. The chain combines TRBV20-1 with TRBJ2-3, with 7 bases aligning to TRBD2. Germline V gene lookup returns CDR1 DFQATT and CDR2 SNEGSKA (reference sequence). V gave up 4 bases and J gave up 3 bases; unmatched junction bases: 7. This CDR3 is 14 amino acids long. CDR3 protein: CSATGLGGTDTQYF. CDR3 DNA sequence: TGCAGTGCTACCGGACTAGGAGGGACAGATACGCAGTATTTT.

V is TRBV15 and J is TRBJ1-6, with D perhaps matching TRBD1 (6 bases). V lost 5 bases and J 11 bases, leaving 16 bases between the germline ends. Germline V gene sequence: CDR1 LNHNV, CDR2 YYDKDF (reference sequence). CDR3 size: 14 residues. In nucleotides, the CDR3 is TGTGCCACCAGCGGCAGGGGCTTCGGTACACCCCTCCACTTT. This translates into CATSGRGFGTPLHF.

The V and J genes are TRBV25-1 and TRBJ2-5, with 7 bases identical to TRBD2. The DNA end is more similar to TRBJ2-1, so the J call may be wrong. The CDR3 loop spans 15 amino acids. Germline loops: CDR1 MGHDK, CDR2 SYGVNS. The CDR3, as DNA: TGTGCCAGCAGAGCTAGCGGAGGAGGTCAGCACGAGCAGTTCTTC. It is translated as CASRASGGGQHEQFF.

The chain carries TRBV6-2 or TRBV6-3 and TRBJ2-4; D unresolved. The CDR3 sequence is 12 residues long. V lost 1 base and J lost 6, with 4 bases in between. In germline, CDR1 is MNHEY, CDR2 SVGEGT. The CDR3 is CASSYWGNIQYF. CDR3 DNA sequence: TGTGCCAGCAGTTACTGGGGAAACATTCAGTACTTC.

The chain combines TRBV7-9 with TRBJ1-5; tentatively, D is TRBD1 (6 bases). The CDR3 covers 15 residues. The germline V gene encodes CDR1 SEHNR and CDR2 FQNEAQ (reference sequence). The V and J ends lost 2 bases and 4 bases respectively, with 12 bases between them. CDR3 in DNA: TGTGCCAGCAGCTTAACAGGGTCAGGGAATCAGCCCCAGCATTTT. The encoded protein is CASSLTGSGNQPQHF. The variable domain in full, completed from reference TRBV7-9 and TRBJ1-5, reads DTGVSQNPRHKITKRGQNVTFRCDPISEHNRLYWYRQTLGQGPEFLTYFQNEAQLEKSRLLSDRFSAERPKGSFSTLEIQRTEQGDSAMYLCASSLTGSGNQPQHFGDGTRLSIL.

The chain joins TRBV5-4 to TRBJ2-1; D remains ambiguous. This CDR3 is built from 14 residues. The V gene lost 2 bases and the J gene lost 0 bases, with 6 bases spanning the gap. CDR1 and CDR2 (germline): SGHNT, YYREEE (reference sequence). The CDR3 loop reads CASSFFGSYNEQFF. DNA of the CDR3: TGTGCCAGCAGCTTCTTCGGCTCCTACAATGAGCAGTTCTTC. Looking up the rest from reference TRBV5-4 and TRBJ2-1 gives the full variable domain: ETGVTQSPTHLIKTRGQQVTLRCSSQSGHNTVSWYQQALGQGPQFIFQYYREEENGRGNFPPRFSGLQFPNYSSELNVNALELDDSALYLCASSFFGSYNEQFFGPGTRLTVL.

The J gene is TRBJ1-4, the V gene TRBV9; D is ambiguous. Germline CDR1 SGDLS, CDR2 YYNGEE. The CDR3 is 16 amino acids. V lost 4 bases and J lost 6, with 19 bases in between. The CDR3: CASSPSFGQPYEKLFF. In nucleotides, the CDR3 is TGTGCCAGCAGCCCCTCGTTTGGGCAGCCCTATGAAAAACTGTTTTTT.

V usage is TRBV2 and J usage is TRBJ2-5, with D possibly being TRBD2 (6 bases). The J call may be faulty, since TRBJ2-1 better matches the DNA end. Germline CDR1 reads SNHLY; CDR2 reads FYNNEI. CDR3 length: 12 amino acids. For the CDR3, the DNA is TGTGCCAGCAGTGAAGCGCGGGGTGAGCAGTTCTTC. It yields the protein CASSEARGEQFF.

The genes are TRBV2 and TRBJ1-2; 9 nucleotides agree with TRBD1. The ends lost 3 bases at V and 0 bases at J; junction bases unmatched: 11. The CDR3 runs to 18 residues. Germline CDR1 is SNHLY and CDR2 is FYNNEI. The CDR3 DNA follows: TGTGCCAGCAGTGATTGGACGGGGGACAGGGTCCCTAACTATGGCTACACCTTC. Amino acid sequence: CASSDWTGDRVPNYGYTF.

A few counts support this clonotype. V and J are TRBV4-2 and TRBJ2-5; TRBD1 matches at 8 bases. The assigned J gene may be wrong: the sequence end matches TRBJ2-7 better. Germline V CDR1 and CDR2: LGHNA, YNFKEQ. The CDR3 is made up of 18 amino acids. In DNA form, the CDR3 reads TGTGCCAGCAGCCAAGAGTTTCATAGACAGGGGCTCGTCTACGAGCAGTACTTC. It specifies CASSQEFHRQGLVYEQYF.

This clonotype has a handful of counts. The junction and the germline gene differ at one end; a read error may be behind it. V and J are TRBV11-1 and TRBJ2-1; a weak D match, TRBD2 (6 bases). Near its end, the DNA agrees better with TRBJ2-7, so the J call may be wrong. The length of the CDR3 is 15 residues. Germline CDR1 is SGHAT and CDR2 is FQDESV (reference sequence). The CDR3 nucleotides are TGTGTCAGCAGCTTTACGGACACGGAGGGCTACGAGCAGTACTTC. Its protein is CVSSFTDTEGYEQYF.

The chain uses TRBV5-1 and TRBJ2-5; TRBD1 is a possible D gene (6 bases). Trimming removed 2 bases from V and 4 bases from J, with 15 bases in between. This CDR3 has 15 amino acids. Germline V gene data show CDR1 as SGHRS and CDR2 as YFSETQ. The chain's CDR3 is CASSFIGQGRETQYF. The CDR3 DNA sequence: TGCGCCAGCAGCTTTATTGGGCAGGGGAGAGAGACCCAGTACTTC.

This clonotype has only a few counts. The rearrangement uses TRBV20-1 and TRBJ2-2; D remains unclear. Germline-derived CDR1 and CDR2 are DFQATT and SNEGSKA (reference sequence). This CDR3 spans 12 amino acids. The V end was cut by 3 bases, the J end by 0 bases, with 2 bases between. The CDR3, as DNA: TGCAGTGCTAGCCCGAACACCGGGGAGCTGTTTTTT. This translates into CSASPNTGELFF.

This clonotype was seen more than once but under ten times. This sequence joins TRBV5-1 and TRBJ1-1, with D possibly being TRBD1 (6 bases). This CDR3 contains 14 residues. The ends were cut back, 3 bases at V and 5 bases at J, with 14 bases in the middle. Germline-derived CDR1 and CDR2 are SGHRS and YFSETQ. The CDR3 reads CASSYRQAGTEAFF. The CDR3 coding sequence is TGCGCCAGCAGCTACCGACAGGCCGGGACTGAAGCTTTCTTT. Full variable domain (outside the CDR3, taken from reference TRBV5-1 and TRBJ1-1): KAGVTQTPRYLIKTRGQQVTLSCSPISGHRSVSWYQQTPGQGLQFLFEYFSETQRNKGNFPGRFSGRQFSNSRSEMNVSTLELGDSALYLCASSYRQAGTEAFFGQGTRLTVV.

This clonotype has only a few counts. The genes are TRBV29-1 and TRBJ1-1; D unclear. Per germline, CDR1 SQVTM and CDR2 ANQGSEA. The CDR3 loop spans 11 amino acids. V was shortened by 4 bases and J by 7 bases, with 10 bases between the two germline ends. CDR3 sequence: CSVVAAIEAFF. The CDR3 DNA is TGCAGCGTTGTCGCGGCGATTGAAGCTTTCTTT.

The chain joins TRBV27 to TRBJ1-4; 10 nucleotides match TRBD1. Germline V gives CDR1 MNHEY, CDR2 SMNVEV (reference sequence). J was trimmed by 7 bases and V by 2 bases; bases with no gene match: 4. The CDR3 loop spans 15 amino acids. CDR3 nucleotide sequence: TGTGCCAGCAGTTTAACGGGACAGGGGATTGAAAAACTGTTTTTT. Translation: CASSLTGQGIEKLFF.